The subject of this entry is one TCR beta chain. Trimming left V 4 bases short and J 3 bases short, with 15 bases between. This CDR3 is 15 amino acids long. Germline values: CDR1 SGHDN, CDR2 FVKESK. This record comes from a study of technical replicates of blood from a few donors. Only in-frame clones appear in the TCRdb table, and some are missing; sequencing was by immunoSEQ multiplex PCR. The sample lists some 74,000 clones, around 89% occurring once. The sequence came from a human donor in good health. Material: T cells isolated from PBMCs. This chain connects TRBV14 to TRBJ2-5, with a possible D match to TRBD2 (6 bases). CDR3 DNA: TGTGCCAGCAGCCCCTTACTAGCTTATAAAGAGACCCAGTACTTC. It translates to CASSPLLAYKETQYF.